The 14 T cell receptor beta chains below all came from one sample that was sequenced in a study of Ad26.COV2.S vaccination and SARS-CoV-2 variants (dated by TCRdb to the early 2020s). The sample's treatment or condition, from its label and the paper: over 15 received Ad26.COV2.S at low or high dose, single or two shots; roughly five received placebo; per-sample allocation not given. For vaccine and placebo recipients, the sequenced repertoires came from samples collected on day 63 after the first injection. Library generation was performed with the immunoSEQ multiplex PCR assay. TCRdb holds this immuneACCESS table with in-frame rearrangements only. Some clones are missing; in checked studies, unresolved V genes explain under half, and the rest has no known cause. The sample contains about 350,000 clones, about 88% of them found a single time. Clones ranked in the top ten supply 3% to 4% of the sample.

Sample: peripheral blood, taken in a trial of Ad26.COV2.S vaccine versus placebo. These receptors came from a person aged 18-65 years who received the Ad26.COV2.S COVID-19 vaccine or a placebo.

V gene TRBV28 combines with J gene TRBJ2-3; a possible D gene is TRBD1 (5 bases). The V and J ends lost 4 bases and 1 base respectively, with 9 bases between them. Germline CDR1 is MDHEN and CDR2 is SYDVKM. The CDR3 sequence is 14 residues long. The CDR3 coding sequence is TGTGCCAGCAGTTCAGGGCAGGGCACAGATACGCAGTATTTT. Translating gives CASSSGQGTDTQYF.

CDR3 in DNA: TGCGCCAGCAGCCAAGGCCCCTCCGGGACAGTCTACAATGAGCAGTTCTTC. Its translation: CASSQGPSGTVYNEQFF. This chain uses TRBV4-1 with TRBJ2-1; TRBD1 matches 7 bases. The CDR3 runs 17 residues. Per the germline V gene, CDR1 is MGHRA and CDR2 is YSYEKL. After removal of 1 base from V and 3 bases from J, the junction contained 9 bases not matched to a gene.

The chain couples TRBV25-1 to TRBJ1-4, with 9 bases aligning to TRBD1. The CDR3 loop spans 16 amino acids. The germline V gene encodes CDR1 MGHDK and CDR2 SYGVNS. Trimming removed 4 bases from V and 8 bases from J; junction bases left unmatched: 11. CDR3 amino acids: CASSVPGQGSSEKLFF. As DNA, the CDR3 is TGTGCCAGCAGTGTCCCGGGACAGGGATCCAGCGAAAAACTGTTTTTT.

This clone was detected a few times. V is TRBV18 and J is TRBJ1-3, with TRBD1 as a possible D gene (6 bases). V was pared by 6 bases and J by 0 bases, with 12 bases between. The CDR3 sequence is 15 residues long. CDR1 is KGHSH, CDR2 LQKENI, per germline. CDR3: CASSRQADSGNTIYF. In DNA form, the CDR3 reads TGTGCCAGCTCGCGACAGGCCGACTCTGGAAACACCATATATTTT. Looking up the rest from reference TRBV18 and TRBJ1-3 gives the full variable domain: NAGVMQNPRHLVRRRGQEARLRCSPMKGHSHVYWYRQLPEEGLKFMVYLQKENIIDESGMPKERFSAEFPKEGPSILRIQQVVRGDSAAYFCASSRQADSGNTIYFGEGSWLTVV.

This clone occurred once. For the CDR3, the DNA is TGTGCCAGCAGCTTGCGCAGGGGGTATGGAAACACCATATATTTT. Amino acid sequence: CASSLRRGYGNTIYF. This chain connects TRBV13 to TRBJ1-3, with 7 bases aligning to TRBD1. CDR3 size: 15 residues. Germline loops: CDR1 PRHDT, CDR2 FYEKMQ (reference sequence). The junction had 5 bases not matched to a gene; V was cut back by 3 bases and J by 3 bases.

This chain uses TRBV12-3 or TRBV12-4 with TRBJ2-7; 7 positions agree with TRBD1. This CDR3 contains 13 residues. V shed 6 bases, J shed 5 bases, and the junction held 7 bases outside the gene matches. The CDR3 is CASSRDRRDEQYF. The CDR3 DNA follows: TGTGCCAGCAGCCGGGACAGAAGGGACGAGCAGTACTTC.

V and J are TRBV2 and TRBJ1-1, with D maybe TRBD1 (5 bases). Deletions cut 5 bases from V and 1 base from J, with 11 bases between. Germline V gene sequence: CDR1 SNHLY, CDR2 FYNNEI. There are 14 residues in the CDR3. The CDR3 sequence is CASSRDGKNTEAFF. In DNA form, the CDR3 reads TGTGCCAGCAGTCGGGACGGAAAGAACACTGAAGCTTTCTTT.

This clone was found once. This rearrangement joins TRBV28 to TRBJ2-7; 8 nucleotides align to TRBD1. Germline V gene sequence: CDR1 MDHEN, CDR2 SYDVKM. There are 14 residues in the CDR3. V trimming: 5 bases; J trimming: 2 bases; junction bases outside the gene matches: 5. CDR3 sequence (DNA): TGTGCCAGCAGTCTAGGACAGGGTACCTACGAGCAGTACTTC. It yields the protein CASSLGQGTYEQYF. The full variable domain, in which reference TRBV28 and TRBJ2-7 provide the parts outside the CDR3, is DVKVTQSSRYLVKRTGEKVFLECVQDMDHENMFWYRQDPGLGLRLIYFSYDVKMKEKGDIPEGYSVSREKKERFSLILESASTNQTSMYLCASSLGQGTYEQYFGPGTRLTVT.

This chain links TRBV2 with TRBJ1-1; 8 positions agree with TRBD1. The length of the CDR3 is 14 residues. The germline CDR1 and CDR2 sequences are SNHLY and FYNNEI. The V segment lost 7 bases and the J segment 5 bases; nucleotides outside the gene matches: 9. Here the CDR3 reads CASKGQGTVTEAFF. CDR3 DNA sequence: TGTGCCAGCAAAGGACAGGGAACAGTAACTGAAGCTTTCTTT.

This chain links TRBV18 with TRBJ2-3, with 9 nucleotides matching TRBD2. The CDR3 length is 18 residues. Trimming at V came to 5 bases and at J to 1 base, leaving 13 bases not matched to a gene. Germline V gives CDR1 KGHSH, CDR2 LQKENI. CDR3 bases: TGTGCCAGCTCATCCCAAGGGATTAGCGGGAGCGGCACAGATACGCAGTATTTT. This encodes CASSSQGISGSGTDTQYF.

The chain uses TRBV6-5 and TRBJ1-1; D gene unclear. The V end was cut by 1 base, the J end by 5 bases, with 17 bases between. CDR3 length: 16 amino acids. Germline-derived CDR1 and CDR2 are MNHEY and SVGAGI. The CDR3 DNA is TGTGCCAGCAGTTACTGGCCTGGGTCCCTGGGGACTGAAGCTTTCTTT. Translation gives CASSYWPGSLGTEAFF.

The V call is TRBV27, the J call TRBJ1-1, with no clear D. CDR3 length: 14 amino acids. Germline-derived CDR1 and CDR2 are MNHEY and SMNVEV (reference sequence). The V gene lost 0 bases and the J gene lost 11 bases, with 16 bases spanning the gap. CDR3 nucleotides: TGTGCCAGCAGTTTATCAACGGGCTTCAGATGGGCTTTCTTT. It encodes CASSLSTGFRWAFF.

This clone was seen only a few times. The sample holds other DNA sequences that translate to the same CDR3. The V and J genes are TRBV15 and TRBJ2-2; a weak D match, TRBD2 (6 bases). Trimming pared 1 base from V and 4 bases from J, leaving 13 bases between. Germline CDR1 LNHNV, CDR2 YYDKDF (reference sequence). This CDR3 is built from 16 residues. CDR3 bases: TGTGCCACCAGCAGAGCTTCCGGGAGCGGCACCGGGGAGCTGTTTTTT. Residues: CATSRASGSGTGELFF. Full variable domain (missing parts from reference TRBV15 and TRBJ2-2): DAMVIQNPRYQVTQFGKPVTLSCSQTLNHNVMYWYQQKSSQAPKLLFHYYDKDFNNEADTPDNFQSRRPNTSFCFLDIRSPGLGDTAMYLCATSRASGSGTGELFFGEGSRLTVL.

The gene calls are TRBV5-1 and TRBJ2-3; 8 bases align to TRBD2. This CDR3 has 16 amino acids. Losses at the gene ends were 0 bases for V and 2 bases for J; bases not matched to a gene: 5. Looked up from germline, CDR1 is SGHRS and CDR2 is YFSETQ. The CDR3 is CASSLGRAGDTDTQYF. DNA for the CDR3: TGCGCCAGCAGCTTGGGTCGAGCGGGGGACACAGATACGCAGTATTTT.